This section outlines one TCR beta chain sequence together with its context. The clone's antigen remains unknown. Base quality data are lacking; no much larger clone is found one base away. Whole blood was collected in K2EDTA tubes by collaborating institutions according to the institutions' own protocols. For TCRbeta analysis, collaborators shipped samples as frozen whole blood, isolated PBMCs, or DNA extracted from either of those sample types. The sample originates from a study of blood T cell repertoires in COVID-19 (dated by TCRdb to 2020 to 2021). Concerning the study at large: Samples from collaborators originated in the United States, Italy and Spain and spanned both the acute and convalescent phases of COVID-19. The material from the prospective study consisted of cDNA or gDNA derived from T cells, B-cell-depleted T cells, or PBMCs. Deeply sampled blood TCRbeta repertoires from subjects exposed to, actively infected with, or recovered from COVID-19 were included in the dataset. The repertoires were released in a freely available public database intended as a resource for research on the immune response to SARS-CoV-2. Samples were obtained from the ongoing ImmuneRACE study (first 160 participants) and from over 1,000 subjects provided by 6 global collaborators. Nearly every sample came with metadata listing a de-identified subject ID, COVID-19 status, age in years and sex. Where available, HLA class I and class II types were taken from metadata supplied by the sample provider and were not determined by assay-based typing. Findings and caveats that apply to the study as a whole: The quantity of clinical and demographic metadata differed by source and by participant and was supplied without curation.

Unmatched junction bases come to 4, with V trimmed by 5 bases and J by 4 bases. The germline V gene encodes CDR1 SGHVS and CDR2 FQNEAQ. The CDR3 numbers 16 residues from cysteine through phenylalanine. Only the CDR3 DNA is retained, 48 bases long and in frame from the first base. TCRbeta CDR3 regions were amplified from genomic DNA using the immunoSEQ Assay, a bias-controlled multiplex PCR. As for the original processing: Nucleated cell counts per sample were estimated from amplification of reference gene primers within the assay. Sequence reads were collapsed and filtered to measure the absolute abundance of every unique TCRbeta CDR3 rearrangement. For each sample, productive Simpson clonality was calculated as the square root of Simpson's diversity index over productive rearrangements. Held by TCRdb, this immuneACCESS table contains in-frame sequences only and omits some clones. Under half of the omission traces to an unresolved V gene where checked; the cause of the rest is unknown. The V and J calls and clone size are taken from that table; D and trimming were inferred from the DNA. Within this sample are approximately 140,000 clones, with 88% of them counted one time only. The ten largest clones capture 1.5% of the sample.

This sequence originates from a woman aged 55-70 years with acute or convalescent COVID-19. Here the chain combines TRBV7-8 and TRBJ2-2, with 13 bases aligning to TRBD2. The sample comprised peripheral blood. The CDR3 protein: CASSLRLAGGTGELFF. At the DNA level, the sequence is TGTGCCAGCAGCCTTCGACTAGCGGGGGGCACCGGGGAGCTGTTTTTT.